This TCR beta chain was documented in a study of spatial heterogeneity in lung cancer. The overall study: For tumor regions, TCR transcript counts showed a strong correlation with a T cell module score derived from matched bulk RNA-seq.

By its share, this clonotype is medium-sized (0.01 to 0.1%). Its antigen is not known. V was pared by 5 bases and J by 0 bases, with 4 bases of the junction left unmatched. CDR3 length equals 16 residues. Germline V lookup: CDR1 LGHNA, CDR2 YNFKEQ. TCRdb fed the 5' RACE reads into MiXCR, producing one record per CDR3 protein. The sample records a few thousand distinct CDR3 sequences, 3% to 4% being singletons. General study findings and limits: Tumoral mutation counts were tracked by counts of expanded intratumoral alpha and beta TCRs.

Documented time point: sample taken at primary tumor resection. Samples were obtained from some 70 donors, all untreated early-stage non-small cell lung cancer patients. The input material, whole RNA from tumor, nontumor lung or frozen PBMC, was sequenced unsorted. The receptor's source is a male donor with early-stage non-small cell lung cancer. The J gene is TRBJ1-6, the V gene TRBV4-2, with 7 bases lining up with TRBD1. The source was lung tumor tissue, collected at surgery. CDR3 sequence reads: CASSGTVSSYNSPLHF. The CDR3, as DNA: TGTGCCAGCAGCGGGACAGTCAGCTCCTATAATTCACCCCTCCACTTT.